The 30 T cell receptor beta chains below all came from one sample that was sequenced in a study of blood T cells in healthy people across ages. Alongside a J-beta primer mix, a sample-barcoded 5' primer served in a second PCR lasting roughly 6 to 12 cycles. Each CDR3 protein is one row after TCRdb ran MiXCR on the 5' RACE reads. The data contain approximately 1,700,000 distinct CDR3 sequences, more than 35% of them seen just once; the ten biggest clones take up roughly 23%. The sequencing sample was made of blood. These receptors were obtained from a human donor in good health.

This clonotype was counted ten times or more. The V gene is TRBV7-2, the J gene TRBJ2-7; D is undetermined. V was trimmed by 2 bases and J by 3 bases, leaving 8 bases between them. The germline V gene has CDR1 SGHTA and CDR2 FQGNSA. The CDR3 is 13 residues long. The CDR3 DNA reads as TGTGCCAGCAGCTTAACGGCCAGCTACGAGCAGTACTTC. Amino acids: CASSLTASYEQYF.

The CDR3 spells CSARSRRDDSYEQYF. CDR3 nucleotides: TGCAGTGCTAGGTCCAGGCGGGACGACTCCTACGAGCAGTACTTC. The rearrangement uses TRBV20-1 and TRBJ2-7; D perhaps matches TRBD2 (6 bases). The CDR3 extends over 15 amino acids. The V gene's germline CDR1 is DFQATT and CDR2 SNEGSKA (reference sequence). V lost 3 bases to trimming and J lost 0 bases, with 15 bases between them.

This chain uses TRBV30 with TRBJ1-2; D gene unclear. The CDR3 is made up of 11 amino acids. Trimming removed 1 base from V and 8 bases from J, with 8 bases in between. CDR1 is GTSNPN and CDR2 is SVGIG in the germline V gene (reference sequence). The CDR3 sequence is CAWSDSWGYTF. The CDR3 nucleotides read TGTGCCTGGAGTGATTCTTGGGGCTACACCTTC.

In its sample, this clonotype was seen a few times. The chain recombines TRBV27 with TRBJ2-1, with 7 bases matching TRBD2. The CDR3 runs 15 residues. Looked up from germline, CDR1 is MNHEY and CDR2 is SMNVEV (reference sequence). V shed 6 bases and J 3 bases; nucleotides not matched to a gene: 8. CDR3 sequence: CASRRRTRGYNEQFF. CDR3 bases: TGTGCCAGCAGACGACGGACTAGAGGCTACAATGAGCAGTTCTTC.

J is TRBJ1-1 and V is TRBV20-1, with D maybe TRBD1 (6 bases). This CDR3 spans 14 amino acids. Trimming took 6 bases from V and 1 from J, leaving 15 bases between them. Germline loops: CDR1 DFQATT, CDR2 SNEGSKA (reference sequence). The CDR3 region has the DNA TGCAGTGCCGGGGGGGCCACCGCGAACACTGAAGCTTTCTTT. Its protein is CSAGGATANTEAFF.

The chain recombines TRBV28 with TRBJ2-5; 8 nucleotides match TRBD1. The CDR3 length is 12 residues. Trimming at V came to 8 bases and at J to 2 bases, leaving 1 base not matched to a gene. Germline assignment: CDR1 MDHEN and CDR2 SYDVKM. The CDR3 loop is CASGQGQETQYF. CDR3 DNA sequence: TGTGCCAGCGGACAGGGACAAGAGACCCAGTACTTC.

This clonotype showed up many times. Its ends do not fully match the called genes, so a read error is possible. The chain carries TRBV5-1 and TRBJ1-5; 9 positions match TRBD1. The CDR3 is 14 amino acids. Per the germline V gene, CDR1 is SGHRS and CDR2 is YFSETQ. The CDR3 loop reads CASSSGTGNQPQHF. The CDR3 nucleotides are TGTGCCAGCAGCTCCGGGACAGGGAATCAGCCCCAGCATTTT. Variable domain in full (rest from reference TRBV5-1 and TRBJ1-5): KAGVTQTPRYLIKTRGQQVTLSCSPISGHRSVSWYQQTPGQGLQFLFEYFSETQRNKGNFPGRFSGRQFSNSRSEMNVSTLELGDSALYLCASSSGTGNQPQHFGDGTRLSIL.

This rearrangement joins TRBV6-5 to TRBJ2-5, with unresolved D. The CDR3 consists of 13 residues. The V gene's germline CDR1 is MNHEY and CDR2 SVGAGI. The V end lost 7 bases, the J end lost 5 bases, and 14 bases lay between the germline ends. CDR3 sequence: CASTDLSRETQYF. CDR3 DNA: TGTGCCAGCACTGATCTTTCTCGGGAGACCCAGTACTTC.

This clonotype was picked up a small number of times. The chain links TRBV27 to TRBJ2-5, with D possibly TRBD1 on 6 matching bases. The better agreement between TRBJ2-7 and the DNA end casts doubt on the J call. Germline V gene sequence: CDR1 MNHEY, CDR2 SMNVEV (reference sequence). This CDR3 is built from 15 residues. CDR3 amino acids: CASSFLRDIPYEQYF. For the CDR3, the DNA is TGTGCCAGCAGTTTCCTCCGGGACATACCCTACGAGCAGTACTTC.

This clonotype was counted only a few times. The V gene is TRBV6-2 or TRBV6-3, the J gene TRBJ1-5; D remains unclear. V shed 6 bases and J shed 2 bases, with 8 bases lying between them. CDR1 and CDR2 (germline): MNHEY, SVGEGT. The CDR3 is made up of 13 amino acids. CDR3: CASRESGNQPQHF. CDR3 bases: TGTGCCAGCAGAGAAAGTGGCAATCAGCCCCAGCATTTT.

This clonotype was picked up a small number of times. The chain has TRBV7-6 and TRBJ2-5; 9 bases agree with TRBD2. This CDR3 contains 21 residues. The V and J ends lost 6 bases and 10 bases, in that order; junction bases with no gene match: 33. Germline lookup yields CDR1 SGHVS and CDR2 FNYEAQ. The CDR3 loop is CASSQVIPSGVSGPRVEDQYF. For the CDR3, the DNA is TGTGCCAGCAGTCAGGTCATACCTAGCGGGGTCTCGGGGCCCCGGGTTGAGGACCAGTACTTC.

The chain recombines TRBV20-1 with TRBJ2-5; 7 nucleotides line up with TRBD2. There are 14 residues in the CDR3. The V gene end was trimmed by 8 bases and the J gene end by 1 base; junction bases not matched to a gene: 10. Germline V gene sequence: CDR1 DFQATT, CDR2 SNEGSKA (reference sequence). The CDR3 protein is CSPRERGLQETQYF. CDR3 nucleotide sequence: TGCAGTCCGCGAGAGCGGGGACTCCAAGAGACCCAGTACTTC.

V usage is TRBV6-6 and J usage is TRBJ2-1; TRBD1 agrees at 9 bases. The CDR3 spans 15 residues. Germline V gene data show CDR1 as MNHNY and CDR2 as SVGAGI (reference sequence). V was clipped by 7 bases and J by 8 bases; unmatched bases: 12. Written as DNA, the CDR3 is TGTGCCAGCACCCCCTCAGGGGGACAGGGTTATGAGCAGTTCTTC. It specifies CASTPSGGQGYEQFF.

This clonotype has a handful of counts. This chain uses TRBV7-2 with TRBJ2-3; 13 nucleotides agree with TRBD2. The CDR3 is 17 residues long. The junction had 8 bases not matched to a gene; V was cut back by 5 bases and J by 3 bases. In germline, CDR1 is SGHTA, CDR2 FQGNSA. CDR3 residues: CASSLFGLAGATDTQYF. CDR3 sequence (DNA): TGTGCCAGCAGCCTTTTTGGACTAGCGGGGGCAACAGATACGCAGTATTTT.

This rearrangement joins TRBV28 to TRBJ2-3, with TRBD1 matching 8 bases. CDR1 is MDHEN, CDR2 SYDVKM, per germline. V was clipped by 2 bases and J by 0 bases; unmatched bases: 7. This CDR3 is built from 17 residues. The CDR3 reads CASSLAGGSFSTDTQYF. The CDR3 nucleotides read TGTGCCAGCAGTTTAGCAGGGGGCTCGTTCAGCACAGATACGCAGTATTTT.

Note on this clonotype: Mismatch with germline at one junction end may stem from a read error. The V call is TRBV5-1, the J call TRBJ2-6, with D perhaps matching TRBD1 (5 bases). Germline V lookup: CDR1 SGHRS, CDR2 YFSETQ. This CDR3 contains 16 residues. The CDR3 spells CASSLALGSGANVRTF. The CDR3 DNA sequence: TGCGCCAGCAGCTTGGCGTTGGGGTCTGGGGCCAACGTCCGGACTTTC.

V usage is TRBV6-1 and J usage is TRBJ1-2; unclear D gene. The CDR3 sequence is 16 residues long. The germline V gene has CDR1 MNHNS and CDR2 SASEGT. V was pared by 1 base and J by 0 bases, with 12 bases between. In DNA form, the CDR3 reads TGTGCCAGCAGTGAAGTACTTTTTATCTCTAACTATGGCTACACCTTC. This encodes CASSEVLFISNYGYTF.

This clonotype was seen a few times. The V gene is TRBV4-3, the J gene TRBJ2-1; maybe TRBD1 (5 bases). Germline V gene sequence: CDR1 LGHNA, CDR2 YSLEER. Trimming shortened V by 1 base and J by 6 bases, and 10 bases separated the two germline ends. This CDR3 contains 14 residues. CDR3 in amino acids: CASSQGRAANEQFF. The CDR3 nucleotides read TGCGCCAGCAGCCAAGGCAGGGCCGCCAATGAGCAGTTCTTC.

The chain links TRBV27 to TRBJ1-1; a weak D match, TRBD1 (5 bases). The CDR3 extends over 14 amino acids. Trimming removed 3 bases at V and 1 base at J, with 9 bases between. Germline CDR1 is MNHEY and CDR2 is SMNVEV (reference sequence). The CDR3 here is CASSFSGANTEAFF. CDR3 coding DNA: TGTGCCAGCAGTTTTTCCGGGGCGAACACTGAAGCTTTCTTT.

Note on this clonotype: At one end, the junction sequence differs from germline, possibly due to a read error. The V call is TRBV5-1, the J call TRBJ1-1; D unclear. This CDR3 has 16 residues. Looked up from germline, CDR1 is SGHRS and CDR2 is YFSETQ. For the CDR3, the DNA is TGCGCCAACAGCTCGCCGGTCCTGACACCGCACACTGAAGCTTTCTTT. Encoded protein: CANSSPVLTPHTEAFF.

The table lists this clonotype with a few counts. V gene TRBV20-1 combines with J gene TRBJ2-5, with 7 bases fitting TRBD2. In germline, CDR1 is DFQATT, CDR2 SNEGSKA (reference sequence). The CDR3 sequence is 16 residues long. Losses at the gene ends were 6 bases for V and 1 base for J; bases not matched to a gene: 14. This chain's CDR3 is CSAPINSGIPQETQYF. The DNA for the CDR3 is TGCAGTGCCCCAATCAACAGCGGGATACCCCAAGAGACCCAGTACTTC.

The chain joins TRBV12-3 or TRBV12-4 to TRBJ1-1; TRBD1 might be the D (6 bases). V lost 1 base and J 1 base, leaving 10 bases between the germline ends. The CDR3 is made up of 15 amino acids. The CDR3: CASSLGDTWNTEAFF. The CDR3 DNA reads TGTGCCAGCAGTTTAGGGGACACTTGGAACACTGAAGCTTTCTTT.

This clonotype was recorded only once. The J gene is TRBJ2-1, the V gene TRBV20-1, with 11 bases aligning to TRBD2. Germline CDR1 reads DFQATT; CDR2 reads SNEGSKA (reference sequence). The length of the CDR3 is 15 residues. The ends lost 6 bases at V and 1 base at J; junction bases unmatched: 5. The CDR3 sequence: CSARSGGGSYNEQFF. In DNA form, the CDR3 reads TGCAGTGCCCGTAGCGGGGGGGGATCCTACAATGAGCAGTTCTTC.

This clonotype has more than one count but fewer than ten. CDR3: CSVKTGRSYEQYF. Here the CDR3 DNA reads TGCAGCGTGAAGACAGGGCGATCCTACGAGCAGTACTTC. This chain uses TRBV29-1 with TRBJ2-7; 7 bases are a match to TRBD1. V lost 6 bases and J lost 1; bases outside the gene matches: 6. The CDR3 runs 13 residues. Per the germline V gene, CDR1 is SQVTM and CDR2 is ANQGSEA.

The genes are TRBV2 and TRBJ2-4; 8 bases match TRBD2. This CDR3 is 16 amino acids long. The ends lost 3 bases at V and 7 bases at J; junction bases unmatched: 11. Germline V gene sequence: CDR1 SNHLY, CDR2 FYNNEI. CDR3 in DNA: TGTGCCAGCAGTGATTGGTCTGAGCGGGGGAGGAACATTCAGTACTTC. Translated, it gives CASSDWSERGRNIQYF.

CDR3 amino acids: CASSQGFRRGAETQYF. The CDR3 DNA sequence: TGCGCCAGCAGCCAGGGCTTTAGGAGGGGCGCGGAGACCCAGTACTTC. This chain connects TRBV4-3 to TRBJ2-5; possible D gene TRBD2, 6 bases. The CDR3 has 16 amino acids. The ends were cut back, 3 bases at V and 5 bases at J, with 19 bases in the middle. CDR1 LGHNA and CDR2 YSLEER come from the germline V gene.

The table lists this clonotype with a few counts. The CDR3: CASSRGLAGGLDTQYF. In nucleotides, the CDR3 is TGTGCCAGCAGCAGGGGACTAGCGGGTGGTTTAGATACGCAGTATTTT. The genes are TRBV7-2 and TRBJ2-3, with 12 nucleotides matching TRBD2. The junction had 8 bases not matched to a gene; V was cut back by 5 bases and J by 5 bases. Germline-derived CDR1 and CDR2 are SGHTA and FQGNSA. The CDR3 spans 16 residues. Supplemented by reference TRBV7-2 and TRBJ2-3, the full variable domain reads GAGVSQSPSNKVTEKGKDVELRCDPISGHTALYWYRQSLGQGLEFLIYFQGNSAPDKSGLPSDRFSAERTGGSVSTLTIQRTQQEDSAVYLCASSRGLAGGLDTQYFGPGTRLTVL.

The chain links TRBV4-3 to TRBJ1-2; D remains unclear. Germline V gives CDR1 LGHNA, CDR2 YSLEER. V shed 2 bases and J shed 4 bases, with 11 bases lying between them. The CDR3 contains 14 residues. CDR3 sequence reads: CASSQKQATYGYTF. DNA of the CDR3: TGCGCCAGCAGCCAAAAGCAGGCAACCTATGGCTACACCTTC.

The rearrangement uses TRBV7-2 and TRBJ1-1, with TRBD1 identical over 7 bases. Unmatched junction bases numbered 9, after V lost 4 bases and J lost 7 bases. The CDR3 contains 14 residues. Looked up from germline, CDR1 is SGHTA and CDR2 is FQGNSA. The CDR3 sequence is CASSSSDRWSEAFF. The CDR3 DNA reads as TGTGCCAGCAGCTCCTCGGACAGGTGGAGTGAAGCTTTCTTT.

This chain connects TRBV20-1 to TRBJ2-1; possible D gene TRBD2, 7 bases. The CDR3 loop spans 16 amino acids. Trimming shortened V by 0 bases and J by 1 base, and 13 bases separated the two germline ends. Germline-derived CDR1 and CDR2 are DFQATT and SNEGSKA (reference sequence). The CDR3 bases are TGCAGTGCTAGAGATGGGGGAGGGGGATCCTACAATGAGCAGTTCTTC. This encodes CSARDGGGGSYNEQFF.